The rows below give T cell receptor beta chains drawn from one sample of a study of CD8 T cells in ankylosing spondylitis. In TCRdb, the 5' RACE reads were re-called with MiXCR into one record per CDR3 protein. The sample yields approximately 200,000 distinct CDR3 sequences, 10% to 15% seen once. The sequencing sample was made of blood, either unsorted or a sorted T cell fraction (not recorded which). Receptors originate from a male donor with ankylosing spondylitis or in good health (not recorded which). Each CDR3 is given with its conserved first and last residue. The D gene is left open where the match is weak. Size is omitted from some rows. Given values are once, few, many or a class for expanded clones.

CDR3: CASSHEPGLYSGNEQFF
DNA: TGTGCCAGCAGCCATGAACCGGGACTCTATAGCGGTAATGAGCAGTTCTTC
J: TRBJ2-1
V: TRBV3-1
D: NA
size: few

CDR3: CASSQETGYGYTF
DNA: TGCGCCAGCAGCCAAGAGACAGGGTATGGCTACACCTTC
J: TRBJ1-2
V: TRBV4-1
D: TRBD1
size: few

CDR3: CASSPTGGGEQYF
DNA: TGTGCCAGCAGCCCCACAGGGGGCGGCGAGCAGTACTTC
J: TRBJ2-7
V: TRBV11-3
D: TRBD1
size: many

CDR3: CASSPTVAGQGYTGELFF
DNA: TGTGCCAGCAGCCCCACAGTGGCTGGACAGGGGTACACCGGGGAGCTGTTTTTT
J: TRBJ2-2
V: TRBV27
D: TRBD1
size: NA

CDR3: CASSLRSSGNTIYF
DNA: TGTGCCAGCAGCTTAAGGAGCTCTGGAAACACCATATATTTT
J: TRBJ1-3
V: TRBV7-9
D: NA
size: NA

CDR3: CASSSDPGQGAHEQYF
DNA: TGTGCCAGCAGCTCAGATCCGGGACAGGGGGCCCACGAGCAGTACTTC
J: TRBJ2-7
V: TRBV7-9
D: TRBD1
size: few

CDR3: CASSLFSGDEQFF
DNA: TGTGCCAGCAGCCTTTTTTCGGGGGATGAGCAGTTCTTC
J: TRBJ2-1
V: TRBV9
D: NA
size: many

CDR3: CASGPGTGGDTQYF
DNA: TGTGCTAGTGGTCCTGGGACAGGGGGAGATACGCAGTATTTT
J: TRBJ2-3
V: TRBV12-5
D: TRBD1
size: NA

CDR3: CASRAGGLNEQFF
DNA: TGCGCCAGCAGGGCGGGGGGGCTTAATGAGCAGTTCTTC
J: TRBJ2-1
V: TRBV5-1
D: TRBD2
size: NA

CDR3: CASSLRGWADSPLHF
DNA: TGTGCCAGCAGTTTAAGGGGCTGGGCGGATTCACCCCTCCACTTT
J: TRBJ1-6
V: TRBV27
D: NA
size: NA

CDR3: CSALGWVGELFF
DNA: TGCAGCGCCCTCGGGTGGGTCGGGGAGCTGTTTTTT
J: TRBJ2-2
V: TRBV29-1
D: NA
size: NA

CDR3: CASSPYSTGSDTQYF
DNA: TGTGCCAGCAGTCCCTATTCGACAGGGTCAGATACGCAGTATTTT
J: TRBJ2-3
V: TRBV6-1
D: TRBD1
size: NA

CDR3: CASSMTGGGYTF
DNA: TGTGCCAGTAGTATGACAGGGGGCGGCTACACCTTC
J: TRBJ1-2
V: TRBV19
D: TRBD1
size: few

CDR3: CASSFLFDAGGNEQFF
DNA: TGTGCCAGCAGTTTTCTTTTCGATGCAGGGGGCAATGAGCAGTTCTTC
J: TRBJ2-1
V: TRBV5-6
D: TRBD1
size: NA

CDR3: CASSQVTADEQFF
DNA: TGTGCCAGCAGCCAAGTAACAGCGGATGAGCAGTTCTTC
J: TRBJ2-1
V: TRBV4-2
D: NA
size: few

CDR3: CASSWAGGPGYEQYF
DNA: TGTGCCAGCAGCTGGGCGGGAGGGCCAGGGTACGAGCAGTACTTC
J: TRBJ2-7
V: TRBV7-8
D: TRBD2
size: few

CDR3: CASSDAWGALNTEAFF
DNA: TGTGCCAGCAGTGACGCCTGGGGGGCACTGAACACTGAAGCTTTCTTT
J: TRBJ1-1
V: TRBV25-1
D: NA
size: NA

CDR3: CSVEDRNSDTQYF
DNA: TGCAGCGTTGAAGATCGGAACTCCGATACGCAGTATTTT
J: TRBJ2-3
V: TRBV29-1
D: NA
size: few

CDR3: CASSPGGLGSYNEQFF
DNA: TGTGCCAGCAGCCCAGGGGGACTGGGCTCCTACAATGAGCAGTTCTTC
J: TRBJ2-1
V: TRBV6-2/TRBV6-3
D: NA
size: few

CDR3: CATAGGQGSGTQYF
DNA: TGCGCCACCGCGGGAGGACAGGGCAGTGGTACGCAGTATTTT
J: TRBJ2-3
V: TRBV5-1
D: NA
size: NA

CDR3: CSAPGLGFGTDTQYF
DNA: TGCAGTGCCCCCGGCCTGGGGTTCGGCACAGATACGCAGTATTTT
J: TRBJ2-3
V: TRBV20-1
D: NA
size: NA

CDR3: CASRTAGSGANVLTF
DNA: TGTGCCAGCAGAACCGCAGGCTCTGGGGCCAACGTCCTGACTTTC
J: TRBJ2-6
V: TRBV27
D: NA
size: NA

CDR3: CASSPPLRAYEQYF
DNA: TGTGCCAGCAGCCCACCCCTTAGGGCCTACGAGCAGTACTTC
J: TRBJ2-7
V: TRBV7-6
D: NA
size: NA

CDR3: CAEKGAGTYGYTF
DNA: TGTGCCGAAAAGGGGGCAGGGACCTATGGCTACACCTTC
J: TRBJ1-2
V: TRBV7-9
D: TRBD1
size: NA

CDR3: CASSLGLAGEGRETQYF
DNA: TGTGCCAGCAGCCTGGGACTAGCGGGGGAGGGAAGAGAGACCCAGTACTTC
J: TRBJ2-5
V: TRBV12-3/TRBV12-4
D: TRBD2
size: few

CDR3: CASSGPSGANVLTF
DNA: TGTGCCAGCTCTGGACCGTCTGGGGCCAACGTCCTGACTTTC
J: TRBJ2-6
V: TRBV11-3
D: NA
size: few